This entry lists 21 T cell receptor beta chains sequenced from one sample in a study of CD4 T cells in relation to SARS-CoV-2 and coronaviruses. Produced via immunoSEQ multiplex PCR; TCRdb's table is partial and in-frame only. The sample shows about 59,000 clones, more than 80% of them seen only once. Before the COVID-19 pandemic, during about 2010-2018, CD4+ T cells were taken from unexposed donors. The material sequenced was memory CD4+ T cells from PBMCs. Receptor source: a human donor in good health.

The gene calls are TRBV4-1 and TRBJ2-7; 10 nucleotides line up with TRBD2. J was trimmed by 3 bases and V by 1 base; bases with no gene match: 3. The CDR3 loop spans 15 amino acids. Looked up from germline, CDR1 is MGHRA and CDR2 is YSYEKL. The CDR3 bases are TGCGCCAGCAGCCAAGTTTCTAGCGGGAGCTACGAGCAGTACTTC. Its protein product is CASSQVSSGSYEQYF.

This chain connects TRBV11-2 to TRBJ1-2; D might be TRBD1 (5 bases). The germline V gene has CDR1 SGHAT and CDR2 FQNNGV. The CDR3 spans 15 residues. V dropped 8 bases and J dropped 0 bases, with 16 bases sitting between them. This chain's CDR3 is CASRSYRQSNYGYTF. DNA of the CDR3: TGTGCCAGCCGAAGTTACAGGCAATCTAACTATGGCTACACCTTC. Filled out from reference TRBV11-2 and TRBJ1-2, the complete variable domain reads EAGVAQSPRYKIIEKRQSVAFWCNPISGHATLYWYQQILGQGPKLLIQFQNNGVVDDSQLPKDRFSAERLKGVDSTLKIQPAKLEDSAVYLCASRSYRQSNYGYTFGSGTRLTVV.

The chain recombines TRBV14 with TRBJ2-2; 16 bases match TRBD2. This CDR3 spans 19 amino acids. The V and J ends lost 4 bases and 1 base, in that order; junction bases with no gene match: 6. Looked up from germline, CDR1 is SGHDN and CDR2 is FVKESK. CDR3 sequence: CASSLGTSGGGRNTGELFF. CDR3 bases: TGTGCCAGCAGCCTGGGGACTAGCGGGGGGGGGAGGAACACCGGGGAGCTGTTTTTT.

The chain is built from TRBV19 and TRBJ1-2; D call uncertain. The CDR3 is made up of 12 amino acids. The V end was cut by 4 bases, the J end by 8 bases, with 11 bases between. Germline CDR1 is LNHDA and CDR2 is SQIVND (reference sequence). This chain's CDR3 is CASSTSFVGYTF. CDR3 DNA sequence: TGTGCCAGTAGTACGTCGTTTGTCGGCTACACCTTC.

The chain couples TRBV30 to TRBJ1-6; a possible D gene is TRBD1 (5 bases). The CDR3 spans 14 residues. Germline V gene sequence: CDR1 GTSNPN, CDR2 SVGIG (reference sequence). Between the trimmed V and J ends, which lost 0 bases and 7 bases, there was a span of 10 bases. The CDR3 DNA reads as TGTGCCTGGAGTGTGGAGACAGAGAATTCACCCCTCCACTTT. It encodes CAWSVETENSPLHF.

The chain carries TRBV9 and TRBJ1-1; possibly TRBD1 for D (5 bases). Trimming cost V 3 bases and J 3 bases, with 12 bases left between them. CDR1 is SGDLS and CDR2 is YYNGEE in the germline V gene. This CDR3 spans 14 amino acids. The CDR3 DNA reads TGTGCCAGCAGCGCAGGGAACCGGGACACTGAAGCTTTCTTT. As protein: CASSAGNRDTEAFF.

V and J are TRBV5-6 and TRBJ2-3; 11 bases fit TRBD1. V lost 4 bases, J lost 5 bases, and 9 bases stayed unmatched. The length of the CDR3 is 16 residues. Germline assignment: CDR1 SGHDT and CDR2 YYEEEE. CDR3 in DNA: TGTGCCAGCAGCCAAAACACCGGGACAGGGGGAGATACGCAGTATTTT. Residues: CASSQNTGTGGDTQYF.

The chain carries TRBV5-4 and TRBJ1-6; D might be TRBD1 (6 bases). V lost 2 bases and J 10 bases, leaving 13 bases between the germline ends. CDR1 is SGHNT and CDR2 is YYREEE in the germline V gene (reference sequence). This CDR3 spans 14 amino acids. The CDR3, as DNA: TGTGCCAGCAGCTTCCAGGGGAATGGGTCACCCCTCCACTTT. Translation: CASSFQGNGSPLHF.

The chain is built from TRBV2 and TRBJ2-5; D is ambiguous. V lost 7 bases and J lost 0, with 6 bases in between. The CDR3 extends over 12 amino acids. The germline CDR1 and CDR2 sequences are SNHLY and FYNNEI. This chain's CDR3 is CASIRDQETQYF. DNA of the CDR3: TGTGCCAGCATTAGGGACCAAGAGACCCAGTACTTC.

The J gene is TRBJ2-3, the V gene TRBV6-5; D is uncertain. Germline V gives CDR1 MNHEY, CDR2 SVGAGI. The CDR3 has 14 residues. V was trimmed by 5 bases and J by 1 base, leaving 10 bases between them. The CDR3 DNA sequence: TGTGCCAGCAGTCCGACGATCGGCACAGATACGCAGTATTTT. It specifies CASSPTIGTDTQYF.

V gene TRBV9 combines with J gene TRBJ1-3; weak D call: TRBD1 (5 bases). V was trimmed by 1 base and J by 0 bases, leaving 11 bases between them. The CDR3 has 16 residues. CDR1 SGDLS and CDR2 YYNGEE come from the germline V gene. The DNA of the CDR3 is TGTGCCAGCAGCGTATTGGGACCGAGCTCTGGAAACACCATATATTTT. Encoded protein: CASSVLGPSSGNTIYF.

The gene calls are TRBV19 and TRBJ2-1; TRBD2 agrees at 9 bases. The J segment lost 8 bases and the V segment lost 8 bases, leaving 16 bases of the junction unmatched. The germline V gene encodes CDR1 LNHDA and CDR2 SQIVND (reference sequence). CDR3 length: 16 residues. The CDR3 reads CASLIGFGGRAYEQFF. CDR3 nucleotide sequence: TGTGCCAGTCTCATCGGATTCGGCGGGAGGGCCTATGAGCAGTTCTTC.

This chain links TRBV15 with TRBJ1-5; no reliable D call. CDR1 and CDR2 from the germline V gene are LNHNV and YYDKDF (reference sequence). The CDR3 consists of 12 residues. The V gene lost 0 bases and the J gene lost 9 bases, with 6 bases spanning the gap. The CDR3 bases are TGTGCCACCAGCAGAGATGGTGTGCCCCAGCATTTT. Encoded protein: CATSRDGVPQHF.

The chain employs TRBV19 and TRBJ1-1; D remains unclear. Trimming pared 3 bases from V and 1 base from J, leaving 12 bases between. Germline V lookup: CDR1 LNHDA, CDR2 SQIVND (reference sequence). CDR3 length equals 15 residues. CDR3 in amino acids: CASSIGSVRNTEAFF. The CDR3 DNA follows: TGTGCCAGTAGTATCGGAAGCGTTAGGAACACTGAAGCTTTCTTT.

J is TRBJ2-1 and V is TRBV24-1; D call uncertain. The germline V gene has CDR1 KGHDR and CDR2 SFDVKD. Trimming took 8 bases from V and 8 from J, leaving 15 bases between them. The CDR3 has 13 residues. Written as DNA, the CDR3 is TGTGCCACCAAGGATGGTGATCGCGATGAGCAGTTCTTC. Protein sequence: CATKDGDRDEQFF.

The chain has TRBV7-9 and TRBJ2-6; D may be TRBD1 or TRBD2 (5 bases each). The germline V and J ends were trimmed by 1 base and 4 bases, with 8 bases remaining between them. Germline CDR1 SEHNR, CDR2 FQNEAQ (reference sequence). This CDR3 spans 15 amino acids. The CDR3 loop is CASSLVGAGANVLTF. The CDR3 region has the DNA TGTGCCAGCAGCTTAGTCGGGGCCGGGGCCAACGTCCTGACTTTC. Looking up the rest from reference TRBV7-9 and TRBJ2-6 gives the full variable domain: DTGVSQNPRHKITKRGQNVTFRCDPISEHNRLYWYRQTLGQGPEFLTYFQNEAQLEKSRLLSDRFSAERPKGSFSTLEIQRTEQGDSAMYLCASSLVGAGANVLTFGAGSRLTVL.

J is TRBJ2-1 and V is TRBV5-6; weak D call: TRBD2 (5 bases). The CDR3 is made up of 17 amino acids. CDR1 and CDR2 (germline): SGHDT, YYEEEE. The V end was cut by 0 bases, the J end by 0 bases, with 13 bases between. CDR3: CASSLGLARSSYNEQFF. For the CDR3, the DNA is TGTGCCAGCAGCTTGGGGTTAGCGCGGAGCTCCTACAATGAGCAGTTCTTC. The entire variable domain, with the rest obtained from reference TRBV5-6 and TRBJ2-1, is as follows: DAGVTQSPTHLIKTRGQQVTLRCSPKSGHDTVSWYQQALGQGPQFIFQYYEEEERQRGNFPDRFSGHQFPNYSSELNVNALLLGDSALYLCASSLGLARSSYNEQFFGPGTRLTVL.

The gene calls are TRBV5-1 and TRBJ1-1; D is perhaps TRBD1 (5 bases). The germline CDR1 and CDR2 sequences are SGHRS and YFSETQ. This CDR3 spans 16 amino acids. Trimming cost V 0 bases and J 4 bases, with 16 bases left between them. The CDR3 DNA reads TGCGCCAGCAGCTTGGCCCGGGGGGAGGGAGGCACTGAAGCTTTCTTT. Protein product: CASSLARGEGGTEAFF.

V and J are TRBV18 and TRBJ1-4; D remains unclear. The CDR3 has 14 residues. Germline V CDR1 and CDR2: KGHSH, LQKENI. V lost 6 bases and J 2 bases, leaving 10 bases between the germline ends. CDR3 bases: TGTGCCAGCTCGCCCGGAGTCACTAATGAAAAACTGTTTTTT. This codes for CASSPGVTNEKLFF. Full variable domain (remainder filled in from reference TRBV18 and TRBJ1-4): NAGVMQNPRHLVRRRGQEARLRCSPMKGHSHVYWYRQLPEEGLKFMVYLQKENIIDESGMPKERFSAEFPKEGPSILRIQQVVRGDSAAYFCASSPGVTNEKLFFGSGTQLSVL.

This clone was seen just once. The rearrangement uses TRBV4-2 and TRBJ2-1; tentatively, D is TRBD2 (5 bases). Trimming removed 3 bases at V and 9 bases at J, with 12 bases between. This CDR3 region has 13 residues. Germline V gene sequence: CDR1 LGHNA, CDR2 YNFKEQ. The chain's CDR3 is CASSQVLVREQFF. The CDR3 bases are TGTGCCAGCAGCCAGGTACTAGTACGTGAGCAGTTCTTC.

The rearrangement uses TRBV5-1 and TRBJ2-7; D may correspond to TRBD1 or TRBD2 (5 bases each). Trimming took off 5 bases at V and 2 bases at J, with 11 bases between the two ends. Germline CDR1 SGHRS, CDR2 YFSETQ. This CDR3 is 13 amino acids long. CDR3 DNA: TGCGCCAGCAGTCGGGACGGACCCTACGAGCAGTACTTC. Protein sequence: CASSRDGPYEQYF. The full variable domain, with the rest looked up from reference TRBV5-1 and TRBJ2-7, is KAGVTQTPRYLIKTRGQQVTLSCSPISGHRSVSWYQQTPGQGLQFLFEYFSETQRNKGNFPGRFSGRQFSNSRSEMNVSTLELGDSALYLCASSRDGPYEQYFGPGTRLTVT.